This TCR beta chain was recorded in a study of blood T cell repertoires in COVID-19. For the study at large: Both acute and convalescent COVID-19 samples were obtained from the United States, Italy and Spain.

V shed 4 bases and J shed 7 bases, with 15 bases lying between them. This CDR3 comprises 14 residues. Looked up from germline, CDR1 is KGHDR and CDR2 is SFDVKD. Methods used by the authors: Reference gene primer amplification yielded estimated nucleated cell counts. TCRdb keeps only in-frame clones here, not all; method: immunoSEQ multiplex PCR. V, J and clone size derive from that table, while D and trimming were established from the DNA sequence. Among some 89,000 clones listed, approximately 89% were seen once. This clone was seen only once. This rearrangement joins TRBV24-1 to TRBJ1-2, with D uncertain. The clonotype was recovered from a man between 50 and 59 years old with acute or convalescent COVID-19. The sample was peripheral blood. This CDR3 reads CATSEPTSAAGYTF. CDR3 nucleotide sequence: TGTGCCACCAGTGAACCAACAAGCGCCGCTGGCTACACCTTC.